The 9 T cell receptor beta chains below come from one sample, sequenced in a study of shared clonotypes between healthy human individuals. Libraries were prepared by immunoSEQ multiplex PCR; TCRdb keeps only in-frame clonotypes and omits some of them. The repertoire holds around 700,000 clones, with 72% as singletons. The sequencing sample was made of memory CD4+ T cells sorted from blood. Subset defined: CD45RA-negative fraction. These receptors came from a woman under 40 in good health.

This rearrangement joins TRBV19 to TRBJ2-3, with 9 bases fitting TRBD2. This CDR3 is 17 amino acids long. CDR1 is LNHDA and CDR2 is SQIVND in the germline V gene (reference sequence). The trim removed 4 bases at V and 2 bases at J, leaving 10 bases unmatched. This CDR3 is CASSNRLAGISTDTQYF. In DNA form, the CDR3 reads TGTGCCAGTAGTAATCGCCTAGCGGGAATATCCACAGATACGCAGTATTTT.

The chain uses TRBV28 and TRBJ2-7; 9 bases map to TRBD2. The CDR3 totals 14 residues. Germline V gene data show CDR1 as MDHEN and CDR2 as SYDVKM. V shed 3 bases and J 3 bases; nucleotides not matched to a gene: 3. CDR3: CASSFSSGNYEQYF. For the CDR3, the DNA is TGTGCCAGCAGTTTCTCTAGCGGGAACTACGAGCAGTACTTC.

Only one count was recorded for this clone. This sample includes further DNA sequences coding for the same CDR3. The CDR3 spells CASRGDRGHGYTF. The DNA of the CDR3 is TGTGCCAGCAGGGGGGACAGGGGCCATGGCTACACCTTC. The chain employs TRBV28 and TRBJ1-2, with 10 bases fitting TRBD1. Germline CDR1 and CDR2: MDHEN and SYDVKM. The CDR3 runs to 13 residues. Germline trimming cut 6 bases from V and 6 bases from J; bases unmatched to any gene: 4.

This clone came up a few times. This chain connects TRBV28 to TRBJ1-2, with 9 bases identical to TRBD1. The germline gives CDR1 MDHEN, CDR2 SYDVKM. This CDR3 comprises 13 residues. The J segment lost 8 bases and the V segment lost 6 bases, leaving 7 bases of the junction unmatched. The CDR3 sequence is CASSPWTGVGYTF. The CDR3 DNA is TGTGCCAGCAGCCCATGGACAGGGGTAGGCTACACCTTC.

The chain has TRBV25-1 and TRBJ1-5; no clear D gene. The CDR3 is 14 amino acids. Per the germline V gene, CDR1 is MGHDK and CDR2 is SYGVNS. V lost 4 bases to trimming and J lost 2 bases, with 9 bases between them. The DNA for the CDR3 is TGTGCCAGCAGTGGACTGGGCCGCAATCAGCCCCAGCATTTT. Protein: CASSGLGRNQPQHF.

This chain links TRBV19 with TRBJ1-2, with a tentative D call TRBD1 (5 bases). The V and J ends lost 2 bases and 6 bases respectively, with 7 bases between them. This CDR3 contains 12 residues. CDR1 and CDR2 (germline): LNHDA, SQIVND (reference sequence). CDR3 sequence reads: CASSILGDGYTF. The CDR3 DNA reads TGTGCCAGTAGTATACTAGGGGATGGCTACACCTTC.

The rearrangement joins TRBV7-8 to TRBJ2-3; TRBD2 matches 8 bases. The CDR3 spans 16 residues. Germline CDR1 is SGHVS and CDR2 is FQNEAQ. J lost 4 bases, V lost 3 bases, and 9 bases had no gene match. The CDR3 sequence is CASSLGLAGIPDTQYF. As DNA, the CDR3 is TGTGCCAGCAGCTTGGGATTAGCGGGAATTCCAGATACGCAGTATTTT. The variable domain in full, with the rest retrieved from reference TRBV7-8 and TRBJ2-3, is GAGVSQSPRYKVAKRGQDVALRCDPISGHVSLFWYQQALGQGPEFLTYFQNEAQLDKSGLPSDRFFAERPEGSVSTLKIQRTQQEDSAVYLCASSLGLAGIPDTQYFGPGTRLTVL.

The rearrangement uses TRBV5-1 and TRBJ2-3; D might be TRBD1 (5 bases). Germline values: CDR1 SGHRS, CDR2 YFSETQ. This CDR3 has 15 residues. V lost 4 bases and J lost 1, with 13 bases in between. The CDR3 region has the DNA TGCGCCAGCAGCACCCTAGGGGCGGGCACAGATACGCAGTATTTT. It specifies CASSTLGAGTDTQYF.

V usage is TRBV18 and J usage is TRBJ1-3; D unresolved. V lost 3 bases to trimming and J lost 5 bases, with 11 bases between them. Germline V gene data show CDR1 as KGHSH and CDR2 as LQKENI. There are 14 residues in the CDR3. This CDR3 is CASSPGVIRNTIYF. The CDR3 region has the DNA TGTGCCAGCTCACCTGGGGTTATCCGAAACACCATATATTTT.